This TCR beta chain emerged from a study of human T cells and chemical hapten exposure. Study at large: Weekly administration of diphenylcyclopropenone to the scalp of patients continued throughout the approximately 24-week study. Study-wide results and caveats: Healthy people's immune response may differ from that of the donors, who had alopecia.

Germline CDR1 and CDR2: LGHNT and FRNRAP. The CDR3 is 14 amino acids. With 3 bases removed from V and 8 bases from J, the gap between germline ends came to 16 bases. The library labeled individual cDNA molecules by adding unique molecular identifiers to them. Via MiXCR, TCRdb re-called the RACE reads, giving one row per CDR3 protein. Among about 40,000 distinct CDR3 sequences listed, approximately 3.4% were seen once. Time point described: patch test 2, 6 weeks after DPC sensitization. This sample's treatment: therapeutic diphenylcyclopropenone sensitization with weekly scalp DPC. Sequencing started from total RNA isolated from unfractionated whole blood. This clonotype has ten or more counts. Its antigen is not identified.

The sample here was whole blood, taken in connection with sensitization to the hapten diphenylcyclopropenone (DPC). The sequence was obtained from a man aged 35-49 years with alopecia areata. Some clones in this sample may be carry-over from other donors' samples. The genes are TRBV12-5 and TRBJ1-1; D might be TRBD1 (5 bases). Here the CDR3 DNA reads TGTGCTAGTGGTTTTGGTCCTGGGACGGGAGAAGCTTTCTTT. Translated: CASGFGPGTGEAFF.